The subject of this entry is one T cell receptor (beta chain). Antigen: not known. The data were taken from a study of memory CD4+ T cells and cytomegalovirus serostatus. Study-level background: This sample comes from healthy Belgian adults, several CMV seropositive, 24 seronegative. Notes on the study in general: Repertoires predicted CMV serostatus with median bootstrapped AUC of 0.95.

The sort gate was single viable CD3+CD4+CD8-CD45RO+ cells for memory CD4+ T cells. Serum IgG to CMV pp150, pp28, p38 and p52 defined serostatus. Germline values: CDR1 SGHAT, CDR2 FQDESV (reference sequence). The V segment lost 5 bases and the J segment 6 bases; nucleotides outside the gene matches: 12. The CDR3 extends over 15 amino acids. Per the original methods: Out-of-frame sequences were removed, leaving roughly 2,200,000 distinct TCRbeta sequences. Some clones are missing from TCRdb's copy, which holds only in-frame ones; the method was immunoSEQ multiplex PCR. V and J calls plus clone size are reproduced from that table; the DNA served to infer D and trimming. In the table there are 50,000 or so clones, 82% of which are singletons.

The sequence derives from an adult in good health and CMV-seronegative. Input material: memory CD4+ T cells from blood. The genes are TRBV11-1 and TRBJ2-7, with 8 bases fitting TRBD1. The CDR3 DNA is TGTGCCAGCAGCCTGGGGAGGACAGGGTCTGGCGAGCAGTACTTC. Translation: CASSLGRTGSGEQYF.